This T cell receptor (beta chain) was sequenced for a study of CD8 T cells in ankylosing spondylitis. This clonotype was counted at least ten times. What it binds is not known. General study findings and limits: As for the disease-linked clones, they showed a CD8+ phenotype and occurred at relatively low frequencies in peripheral blood. It appeared that ankylosing spondylitis blood was characterized by a TCR beta motif of several highly homologous variants.

The CDR3 loop spans 15 amino acids. Deletions cut 6 bases from V and 0 bases from J, with 15 bases between. Germline CDR1 is SGHTA and CDR2 is FQGNSA. The TCR beta libraries were generated through quantitative 5'-RACE incorporating molecular barcodes. From the 5' RACE reads, TCRdb called clonotypes with MiXCR, one entry per CDR3 protein. Of approximately 540,000 distinct CDR3 sequences in the sample, about an eighth were seen once. Sequencing input: blood, either unsorted or a sorted T cell fraction (not recorded which). The clonotype comes from a male donor with ankylosing spondylitis. The chain links TRBV7-2 to TRBJ2-7; the D gene is possibly TRBD1 (6 bases). DNA of the CDR3: TGTGCCAGCAGTCGAGTGACAGGCACCTCCTACGAGCAGTACTTC. This codes for CASSRVTGTSYEQYF.